The 13 T cell receptor beta chains below were found in one sample sequenced in a study of OX40 agonist ivuxolimab in advanced cancers. Assay: immunoSEQ multiplex PCR; the TCRdb copy retains only in-frame clones and omits some. The repertoire holds over 85,000 clones, with around 90% as singletons. Sequencing used CD4+ or CD8+ T cells sorted from blood, obtained in a trial of the OX40 agonist ivuxolimab. The receptors were sampled from an adult with an advanced solid tumor such as melanoma, head and neck, liver or kidney cancer.

This chain's CDR3 is CASSPRGAGNQPQHF. The CDR3, as DNA: TGTGCCAGCTCACCACGCGGGGCAGGCAATCAGCCCCAGCATTTT. The chain couples TRBV18 to TRBJ1-5, with a tentative D call TRBD1 (5 bases). Germline loops: CDR1 KGHSH, CDR2 LQKENI. There are 15 residues in the CDR3. The V end lost 1 base, the J end lost 2 bases, and 9 bases lay between the germline ends.

J is TRBJ1-5 and V is TRBV4-1; no clear D. Germline CDR1 and CDR2: MGHRA and YSYEKL. Trimming took 4 bases from V and 4 from J, leaving 14 bases between them. The length of the CDR3 is 15 residues. CDR3 region: CASSPSMGRNQPQHF. DNA of the CDR3: TGCGCCAGCAGCCCTTCGATGGGGAGAAATCAGCCCCAGCATTTT.

The rearrangement uses TRBV28 and TRBJ2-1; D might be TRBD2 (6 bases). Germline CDR1 MDHEN, CDR2 SYDVKM. The CDR3 contains 12 residues. Trimming shortened V by 7 bases and J by 4 bases, and 8 bases separated the two germline ends. The DNA for the CDR3 is TGTGCCAGCACGGAGGGATACAATGAGCAGTTCTTC. This gives the protein CASTEGYNEQFF.

V is TRBV10-3 and J is TRBJ2-3; 11 bases fit TRBD1. There are 17 residues in the CDR3. Germline trimming cut 6 bases from V and 0 bases from J; bases unmatched to any gene: 8. CDR1 ENHRY and CDR2 SYGVKD come from the germline V gene. DNA of the CDR3: TGTGCCATCAGCATCGCCGGGACAGGGGGGAGCACAGATACGCAGTATTTT. The encoded protein is CAISIAGTGGSTDTQYF.

The chain combines TRBV6-5 with TRBJ2-5; D not resolved. Trimming removed 6 bases from V and 5 bases from J, with 10 bases in between. CDR3 length equals 12 residues. Germline V gene data show CDR1 as MNHEY and CDR2 as SVGAGI. In nucleotides, the CDR3 is TGTGCCAGCAGGGATAGCCGGGAGACCCAGTACTTC. Translation gives CASRDSRETQYF.

The chain uses TRBV10-2 and TRBJ2-7; TRBD2 matches 14 bases. This CDR3 has 18 residues. Germline V gene lookup returns CDR1 WSHSY and CDR2 SAAADI. V lost 5 bases and J lost 2; bases outside the gene matches: 11. CDR3 sequence reads: CASSYYGTSGGIAYEQYF. CDR3 bases: TGCGCCAGCAGTTATTACGGGACTAGCGGGGGAATAGCCTACGAGCAGTACTTC.

The V and J genes are TRBV5-1 and TRBJ2-1; TRBD2 agrees at 9 bases. J lost 7 bases, V lost 1 base, and 6 bases had no gene match. Germline loops: CDR1 SGHRS, CDR2 YFSETQ. The CDR3 runs to 15 residues. In DNA form, the CDR3 reads TGCGCCAGCAGCTTGACGGTAGCGGGAGAAAATGAGCAGTTCTTC. As protein: CASSLTVAGENEQFF. The full variable domain, in which reference TRBV5-1 and TRBJ2-1 provide the parts outside the CDR3, is KAGVTQTPRYLIKTRGQQVTLSCSPISGHRSVSWYQQTPGQGLQFLFEYFSETQRNKGNFPGRFSGRQFSNSRSEMNVSTLELGDSALYLCASSLTVAGENEQFFGPGTRLTVL.

The J gene is TRBJ2-7, the V gene TRBV9; 7 nucleotides align to TRBD2. The CDR3 loop spans 14 amino acids. The V gene's germline CDR1 is SGDLS and CDR2 YYNGEE. Trimming took 4 bases from V and 6 from J; bases not matched to a gene: 10. CDR3 in DNA: TGTGCCAGCAGCTTTCCCGGACTAGTGTGCGAGCAGTACTTC. Translating it yields CASSFPGLVCEQYF.

The rearrangement links TRBV6-4 to TRBJ2-1; possible D gene TRBD2, 6 bases. V lost 1 base and J lost 9, with 10 bases in between. The germline gives CDR1 MRHNA, CDR2 SNTAGT. This CDR3 has 13 residues. This CDR3 reads CASSDLRESEQFF. In nucleotides, the CDR3 is TGTGCCAGCAGTGACTTGCGGGAAAGTGAGCAGTTCTTC.

The chain recombines TRBV7-9 with TRBJ2-1, with unresolved D. Trimming took off 0 bases at V and 6 bases at J, with 6 bases between the two ends. CDR1 SEHNR and CDR2 FQNEAQ come from the germline V gene (reference sequence). The CDR3 totals 13 residues. This CDR3 reads CASSLASANEQFF. The CDR3 nucleotides read TGTGCCAGCAGCTTAGCGAGCGCCAATGAGCAGTTCTTC.

The chain combines TRBV27 with TRBJ2-5, with D possibly being TRBD2 (6 bases). The CDR3 contains 10 residues. The V gene's germline CDR1 is MNHEY and CDR2 SMNVEV (reference sequence). V was trimmed by 11 bases and J by 5 bases, leaving 9 bases between them. This CDR3 reads CASGGETQYF. For the CDR3, the DNA is TGTGCCTCTGGGGGGGAGACCCAGTACTTC.

V gene TRBV6-1 combines with J gene TRBJ2-3; 8 nucleotides align to TRBD2. Germline V gives CDR1 MNHNS, CDR2 SASEGT. Losses at the gene ends were 1 base for V and 4 bases for J; bases not matched to a gene: 7. CDR3 length: 16 amino acids. The CDR3 loop reads CASSEVGLGGADTQYF. The CDR3 coding sequence is TGTGCCAGCAGTGAAGTGGGACTAGGAGGCGCAGATACGCAGTATTTT.

With respect to this clone: Other DNA variants within this sample encode the same CDR3. The chain couples TRBV29-1 to TRBJ1-5, with a possible D match to TRBD1 (5 bases). V gave up 5 bases and J gave up 0 bases, with 8 bases separating them. Germline CDR1 SQVTM, CDR2 ANQGSEA. CDR3 length: 13 amino acids. This CDR3 is CSVTGDSNQPQHF. In nucleotides, the CDR3 is TGCAGCGTTACAGGAGATAGCAATCAGCCCCAGCATTTT.